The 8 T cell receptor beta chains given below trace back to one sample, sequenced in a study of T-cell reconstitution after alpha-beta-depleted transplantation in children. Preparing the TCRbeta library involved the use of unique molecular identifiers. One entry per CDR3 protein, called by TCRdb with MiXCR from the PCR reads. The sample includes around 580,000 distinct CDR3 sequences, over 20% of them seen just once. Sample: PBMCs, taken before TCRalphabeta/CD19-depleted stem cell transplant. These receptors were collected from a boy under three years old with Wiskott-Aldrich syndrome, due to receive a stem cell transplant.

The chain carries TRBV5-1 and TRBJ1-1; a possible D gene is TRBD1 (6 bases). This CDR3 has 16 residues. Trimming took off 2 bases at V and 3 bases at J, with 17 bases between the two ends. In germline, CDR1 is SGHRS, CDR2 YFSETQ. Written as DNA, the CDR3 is TGCGCCAGCAGCTTTTTTCCTGGGGGCATCGACACTGAAGCTTTCTTT. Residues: CASSFFPGGIDTEAFF.

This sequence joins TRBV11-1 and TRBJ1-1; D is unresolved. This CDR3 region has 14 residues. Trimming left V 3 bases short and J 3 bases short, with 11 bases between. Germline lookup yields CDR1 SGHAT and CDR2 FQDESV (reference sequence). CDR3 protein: CASSFARADTEAFF. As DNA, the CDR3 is TGTGCCAGCAGCTTCGCCAGAGCGGACACTGAAGCTTTCTTT.

The CDR3 here is CAWSRWASGSNEQFF. CDR3 bases: TGTGCCTGGAGTAGGTGGGCTAGCGGGAGCAATGAGCAGTTCTTC. The chain uses TRBV30 and TRBJ2-1, with 10 bases identical to TRBD2. V trimming: 2 bases; J trimming: 6 bases; junction bases outside the gene matches: 7. CDR1 is GTSNPN, CDR2 SVGIG, per germline (reference sequence). This CDR3 comprises 15 residues.

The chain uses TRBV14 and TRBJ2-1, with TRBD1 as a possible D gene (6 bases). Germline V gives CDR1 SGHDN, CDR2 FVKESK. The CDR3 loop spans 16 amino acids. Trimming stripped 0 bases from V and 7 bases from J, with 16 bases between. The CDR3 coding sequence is TGTGCCAGCAGCCAAGATGCCCGCAGGGGTTCAAATGAGCAGTTCTTC. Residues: CASSQDARRGSNEQFF. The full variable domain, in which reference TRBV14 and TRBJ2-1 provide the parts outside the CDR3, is EAGVTQFPSHSVIEKGQTVTLRCDPISGHDNLYWYRRVMGKEIKFLLHFVKESKQDESGMPNNRFLAERTGGTYSTLKVQPAELEDSGVYFCASSQDARRGSNEQFFGPGTRLTVL.

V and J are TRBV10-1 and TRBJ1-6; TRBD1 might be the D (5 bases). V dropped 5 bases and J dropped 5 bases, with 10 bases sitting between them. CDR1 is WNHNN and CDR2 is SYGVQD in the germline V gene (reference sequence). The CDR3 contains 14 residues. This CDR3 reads CASSRGRDNSPLHF. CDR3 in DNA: TGCGCCAGCAGTCGCGGCAGGGATAATTCACCCCTCCACTTT.

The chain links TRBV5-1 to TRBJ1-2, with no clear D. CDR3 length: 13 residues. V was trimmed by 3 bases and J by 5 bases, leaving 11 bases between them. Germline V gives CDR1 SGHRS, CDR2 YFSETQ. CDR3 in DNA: TGCGCCAGCAGCTCGAACTTCGCGTATGGCTACACCTTC. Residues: CASSSNFAYGYTF.

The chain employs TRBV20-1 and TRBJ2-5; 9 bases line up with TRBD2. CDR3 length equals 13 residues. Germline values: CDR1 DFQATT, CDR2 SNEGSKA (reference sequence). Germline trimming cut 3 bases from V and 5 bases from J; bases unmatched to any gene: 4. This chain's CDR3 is CSARGGRGETQYF. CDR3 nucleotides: TGCAGTGCTAGGGGCGGGAGGGGGGAGACCCAGTACTTC.

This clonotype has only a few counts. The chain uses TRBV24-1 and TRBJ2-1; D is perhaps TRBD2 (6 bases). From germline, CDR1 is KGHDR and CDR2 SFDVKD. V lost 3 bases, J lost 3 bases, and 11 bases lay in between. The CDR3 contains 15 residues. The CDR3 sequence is CATSDPSADYNEQFF. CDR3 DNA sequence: TGTGCCACCAGTGATCCTAGCGCCGACTACAATGAGCAGTTCTTC.